The TCR beta chain described here comes from a study of CD8 T cells in ankylosing spondylitis. Study results and caveats: A motif in TCR beta, a set of under 10 highly homologous variants, appeared characteristic of ankylosing spondylitis blood. Matched synovial fluid from ankylosing spondylitis patients was reported to be enriched for disease-linked clones.

Comments on this clonotype: What it binds is unknown.

The CDR3 runs 15 residues. Germline CDR1 DFQATT, CDR2 SNEGSKA (reference sequence). The junction had 9 bases not matched to a gene; V was cut back by 0 bases and J by 8 bases. Preparation of TCR beta libraries was done by quantitative 5'-RACE with molecular barcodes. Via MiXCR, TCRdb re-called the 5' RACE reads, giving one row per CDR3 protein. The sample holds 750,000 to 850,000 distinct CDR3 sequences; about 12% are singletons and the top ten take roughly 0.51%. The specimen sequenced was blood, either unsorted or a sorted T cell fraction (not recorded which). This chain joins TRBV20-1 and TRBJ2-3; 9 bases are shared with TRBD2. The TCR sequence derives from a male donor with ankylosing spondylitis. The CDR3 here is CSARDRRGGSGTQYF. The CDR3 DNA reads TGCAGTGCTAGAGATCGGCGGGGGGGGTCCGGTACGCAGTATTTT.